These 5 T cell receptor beta chains were all obtained from the same sample, sequenced in a study of T cell repertoires in cytomegalovirus infection. One entry per CDR3 protein, called by TCRdb with MiXCR from the reads. The repertoire has more than 150,000 distinct CDR3 sequences, roughly a fifth of them found once; the top ten carry around 3.2%. The material sequenced was PBMCs. All receptors derive from a human donor in good health (CMV status not recorded). Some clones in this sample may be carry-over from other donors' samples.

The chain joins TRBV10-3 to TRBJ1-1; D gene ambiguous. CDR1 and CDR2 from the germline V gene are ENHRY and SYGVKD. V was pared by 0 bases and J by 0 bases, with 17 bases between. The CDR3 is 18 residues long. CDR3 sequence reads: CAISESAWALTLNTEAFF. The CDR3 region has the DNA TGTGCCATCAGTGAGTCGGCTTGGGCACTTACTCTGAACACTGAAGCTTTCTTT.

The V gene is TRBV28, the J gene TRBJ1-2; D is unclear. This CDR3 spans 12 amino acids. CDR1 and CDR2 from the germline V gene are MDHEN and SYDVKM. V shed 5 bases and J shed 6 bases, with 10 bases lying between them. The CDR3 sequence: CASSRREDGYTF. CDR3 nucleotide sequence: TGTGCCAGCAGTCGACGGGAGGATGGCTACACCTTC.

This clonotype was observed at least ten times. The J gene is TRBJ1-2, the V gene TRBV27, with D uncertain. This CDR3 comprises 13 residues. The germline V gene has CDR1 MNHEY and CDR2 SMNVEV (reference sequence). V was clipped by 5 bases and J by 4 bases, with 11 bases between them. CDR3 amino acids: CASSPPGFYGYTF. Written as DNA, the CDR3 is TGTGCCAGCAGTCCGCCGGGGTTCTATGGCTACACCTTC.

This clonotype has only one observation. This chain joins TRBV6-2 or TRBV6-3 and TRBJ1-5; D call uncertain. Germline lookup yields CDR1 MNHEY and CDR2 SVGEGT. Trimming shortened V by 5 bases and J by 1 base, and 9 bases separated the two germline ends. CDR3 length equals 14 residues. This CDR3 reads CASSPVGSNQPQHF. DNA for the CDR3: TGTGCCAGCAGTCCCGTCGGGAGCAATCAGCCCCAGCATTTT.

The chain links TRBV5-4 to TRBJ2-5; maybe TRBD1 (6 bases). The CDR3 contains 15 residues. The ends were cut back, 0 bases at V and 4 bases at J, with 13 bases in the middle. In germline, CDR1 is SGHNT, CDR2 YYREEE (reference sequence). In nucleotides, the CDR3 is TGTGCCAGCAGCTTGGCGGCGGCCAGGGGAGAGACCCAGTACTTC. Amino acid sequence: CASSLAAARGETQYF.